This TCR beta chain is from a study of T cells in Graves' hyperthyroidism and ophthalmopathy. The study's findings and limits: Most thyroid clonotypes expanded above 0.001 were also detected in blood.

Many counts were recorded for this clonotype. Its specificity is not known. Amplification yielded TCR beta CDR3 regions, with RNA transcripts as the source. Using the HTBI primer set, a first-round RT-PCR was run on the TCR CDR3. MiXCR, run by TCRdb on the multiplex PCR reads, gives a single entry per CDR3 protein. The sample lists around 610,000 distinct CDR3 sequences, approximately 15% occurring once. The CDR3 covers 14 residues. V gave up 4 bases and J gave up 5 bases, with 12 bases separating them. The germline V gene has CDR1 LNHDA and CDR2 SQIVND (reference sequence). This sequence originates from a woman in her thirties or forties with Graves' ophthalmopathy. The rearrangement uses TRBV19 and TRBJ1-5; D not resolved. Sequenced: blood. The CDR3 DNA follows: TGTGCCAGTAGTACGGACCCAGGAGATCAGCCCCAGCATTTT. Encoded protein: CASSTDPGDQPQHF.